This T cell receptor (beta chain) was profiled in a study of shared clonotypes between healthy human individuals. In the study overall: Per donor, three plates held CD4 naive cells, three held CD4 memory, two held CD8 naive and one held CD8 memory.

On this clone itself: Its antigen is not known.

Deep was the level at which the assay was run. Original analysis: As immunoSEQ supplied junction-only sequences (without quality scores), filtering differed. TCRdb keeps only in-frame clones here, not all; method: immunoSEQ multiplex PCR. The D gene and trimming were derived from the DNA, and the V and J assignments and clone size from that table. This table has 2 million to 2.5 million clones, 93% appearing once. General study results and limits: Collection of samples was limited to blood; tissue repertoires likely differ.

The sequenced sample consisted of naive CD4+ T cells from PBMCs. Subset given: CD45RA+ positively selected. This receptor was identified in a man in his late teens or twenties in good health. Some clones in this sample may be carry-over from other donors' samples.

The CDR3 DNA reads as TGTGCCAGTAGCGTTCTAGCGTATGGTGAGCAGTTCTTC. Its protein product is CASSVLAYGEQFF. V and J are TRBV19 and TRBJ2-1, with a weak D call TRBD2 (6 bases). CDR3 length: 13 residues. V lost 6 bases and J 9 bases, leaving 15 bases between the germline ends. Germline CDR1 LNHDA, CDR2 SQIVND (reference sequence).